The 20 T cell receptor beta chains below come from one sample, sequenced in a study of PD-L1 blockade in urothelial cancer. Time point of the sample: peripheral blood 6 weeks after treatment start. Measured with immunoSEQ multiplex PCR; TCRdb has only the in-frame clones, and not every one. The sample lists around 93,000 clones, roughly 80% occurring once. This material consisted of PBMCs, taken around atezolizumab (anti-PD-L1) treatment. These receptors came from a man in his 70s with urothelial cancer.

The CDR3 loop reads CASSLSVAGNTGELFF. The CDR3 DNA is TGCGCCAGCAGCTTGAGCGTAGCGGGGAACACCGGGGAGCTGTTTTTT. The chain combines TRBV5-1 with TRBJ2-2, with TRBD2 matching 7 bases. Per germline, CDR1 SGHRS and CDR2 YFSETQ. Germline trimming cut 1 base from V and 1 base from J; bases unmatched to any gene: 4. There are 16 residues in the CDR3.

V is TRBV5-1 and J is TRBJ2-3, with 7 positions matching TRBD2. The CDR3 spans 20 residues. The ends lost 0 bases at V and 4 bases at J; junction bases unmatched: 20. Looked up from germline, CDR1 is SGHRS and CDR2 is YFSETQ. The CDR3 DNA follows: TGCGCCAGCAGCTTGGCCCCTCTAACGGTGGGGGGGTCGGGGGCAGATACGCAGTATTTT. Protein: CASSLAPLTVGGSGADTQYF.

V is TRBV6-1 and J is TRBJ1-1, with D unresolved. In germline, CDR1 is MNHNS, CDR2 SASEGT. Between the trimmed V and J ends, which lost 4 bases and 5 bases, there was a span of 8 bases. This CDR3 is built from 12 residues. The CDR3 loop is CASSVRGTEAFF. As DNA, the CDR3 is TGTGCCAGCAGTGTGAGAGGGACTGAAGCTTTCTTT.

CDR3 protein: CASSRTSGGTDTQYF. The CDR3 DNA is TGTGCCAGCAGTCGGACTAGCGGTGGTACAGATACGCAGTATTTT. The chain employs TRBV28 and TRBJ2-3, with 10 bases matching TRBD2. This CDR3 region has 15 residues. Germline CDR1 reads MDHEN; CDR2 reads SYDVKM. Trimming removed 5 bases from V and 3 bases from J; junction bases left unmatched: 5.

V usage is TRBV5-1 and J usage is TRBJ2-2; 14 bases match TRBD2. This CDR3 has 16 residues. Trimming took 4 bases from V and 6 from J; bases not matched to a gene: 5. The germline V gene has CDR1 SGHRS and CDR2 YFSETQ. For the CDR3, the DNA is TGCGCCAGCAGCAAGACTAGCGGGGGGGCCGCCGGGGAGCTGTTTTTT. Protein product: CASSKTSGGAAGELFF.

CDR3 nucleotide sequence: TGCAGCGCCGATCCGGGACAGGGCTTTGGCTACACCTTC. Its translation is CSADPGQGFGYTF. V and J are TRBV29-1 and TRBJ1-2; 9 nucleotides agree with TRBD1. The germline V gene has CDR1 SQVTM and CDR2 ANQGSEA. Losses at the gene ends were 7 bases for V and 7 bases for J; bases not matched to a gene: 10. The CDR3 spans 13 residues.

V usage is TRBV5-1 and J usage is TRBJ1-2; 7 bases are shared with TRBD1. The CDR3 has 18 amino acids. Looked up from germline, CDR1 is SGHRS and CDR2 is YFSETQ. Trimming took 4 bases from V and 6 from J; bases not matched to a gene: 21. The CDR3 DNA is TGCGCCAGCAGCCCCGCGCGCTTGACAGGGAGAGGGGTTGATGGCTACACCTTC. This codes for CASSPARLTGRGVDGYTF.

J is TRBJ2-7 and V is TRBV2; 9 bases are a match to TRBD2. With V trimmed by 2 bases and J by 4 bases, 12 bases remained unmatched. CDR1 and CDR2 (germline): SNHLY, FYNNEI. The CDR3 spans 17 residues. As DNA, the CDR3 is TGTGCCAGCAGTGAAAGTGGGGGAATGAGCGGGAGGTACGAGCAGTACTTC. Its protein product is CASSESGGMSGRYEQYF.

V usage is TRBV28 and J usage is TRBJ2-3, with no clear D. V lost 5 bases and J lost 2, with 5 bases in between. Germline CDR1 reads MDHEN; CDR2 reads SYDVKM. The CDR3 is made up of 12 amino acids. This chain's CDR3 is CASSQDTDTQYF. DNA of the CDR3: TGTGCCAGCAGTCAGGACACAGATACGCAGTATTTT.

The chain is built from TRBV10-3 and TRBJ2-3; no firm D call. This CDR3 contains 17 residues. V was cut by 0 bases and J by 4 bases, with 17 bases left in between. The germline CDR1 and CDR2 sequences are ENHRY and SYGVKD. The CDR3 DNA reads TGTGCCATCAGTGAGTCGGTCGAAAGGTTGGGCGCAGATACGCAGTATTTT. Translation: CAISESVERLGADTQYF.

The gene calls are TRBV6-5 and TRBJ1-4; possibly TRBD1 for D (6 bases). The V and J ends lost 3 bases and 6 bases respectively, with 14 bases between them. CDR3 length: 15 residues. Germline CDR1 is MNHEY and CDR2 is SVGAGI. Written as DNA, the CDR3 is TGTGCCAGCAGTTATAGCGTCAGGGGTTATGAAAAACTGTTTTTT. Protein sequence: CASSYSVRGYEKLFF.

V and J are TRBV7-8 and TRBJ2-2, with TRBD2 identical over 14 bases. Germline CDR1 SGHVS, CDR2 FQNEAQ. This CDR3 comprises 15 residues. The V and J ends lost 7 bases and 5 bases, in that order; junction bases with no gene match: 3. This CDR3 is CASTGTSGRTGELFF. DNA of the CDR3: TGTGCCAGCACCGGGACTAGCGGGAGAACCGGGGAGCTGTTTTTT. Supplemented by reference TRBV7-8 and TRBJ2-2, the full variable domain reads GAGVSQSPRYKVAKRGQDVALRCDPISGHVSLFWYQQALGQGPEFLTYFQNEAQLDKSGLPSDRFFAERPEGSVSTLKIQRTQQEDSAVYLCASTGTSGRTGELFFGEGSRLTVL.

The chain recombines TRBV5-4 with TRBJ1-2, with D possibly TRBD1 on 6 matching bases. Trimming shortened V by 0 bases and J by 4 bases, and 16 bases separated the two germline ends. Germline CDR1 SGHNT, CDR2 YYREEE (reference sequence). The CDR3 length is 16 residues. The CDR3 DNA sequence: TGTGCCAGCAGCTTGGTCGGGGCAGGGGTCAGCTATGGCTACACCTTC. It is translated as CASSLVGAGVSYGYTF.

The V call is TRBV4-1, the J call TRBJ2-1; D is ambiguous. The germline V gene has CDR1 MGHRA and CDR2 YSYEKL. Deletions cut 0 bases from V and 7 bases from J, with 7 bases between. This CDR3 comprises 13 residues. CDR3 amino acids: CASSQDRANEQFF. The DNA for the CDR3 is TGCGCCAGCAGCCAAGATCGAGCTAATGAGCAGTTCTTC.

This chain uses TRBV6-5 with TRBJ2-5, with TRBD2 identical over 8 bases. In germline, CDR1 is MNHEY, CDR2 SVGAGI. J lost 5 bases, V lost 7 bases, and 9 bases had no gene match. The CDR3 extends over 14 amino acids. The CDR3 DNA sequence: TGTGCCAGCAAACAAAGCGGGGGTGGGGAGACCCAGTACTTC. It translates to CASKQSGGGETQYF.

This clone was recorded at least ten times. This chain joins TRBV6-1 and TRBJ1-5; no firm D call. CDR3 length equals 15 residues. Per germline, CDR1 MNHNS and CDR2 SASEGT. Trimming cost V 5 bases and J 2 bases, with 13 bases left between them. For the CDR3, the DNA is TGTGCCAGCAGTCTCGGAGGCGCCGGCAATCAGCCCCAGCATTTT. Its translation is CASSLGGAGNQPQHF.

V is TRBV19 and J is TRBJ1-4; D not resolved. Germline-derived CDR1 and CDR2 are LNHDA and SQIVND (reference sequence). CDR3 length: 14 amino acids. The V end lost 3 bases, the J end lost 7 bases, and 12 bases lay between the germline ends. The CDR3: CASSMYGNGEKLFF. Written as DNA, the CDR3 is TGTGCCAGTAGTATGTACGGTAATGGTGAAAAACTGTTTTTT.

The chain combines TRBV4-2 with TRBJ1-2, with 7 bases aligning to TRBD1. The CDR3 totals 14 residues. Germline loops: CDR1 LGHNA, CDR2 YNFKEQ. V lost 2 bases, J lost 7 bases, and 7 bases stayed unmatched. The CDR3 coding sequence is TGTGCCAGCAGCCAAATCGGGACAGTGTCTGGCTACACCTTC. It encodes CASSQIGTVSGYTF.

The chain uses TRBV9 and TRBJ1-1, with D unclear. This CDR3 comprises 13 residues. Per germline, CDR1 SGDLS and CDR2 YYNGEE. Trimming took off 0 bases at V and 5 bases at J, with 8 bases between the two ends. The CDR3 region is CASSVGAGTEAFF. The CDR3, as DNA: TGTGCCAGCAGCGTAGGGGCGGGAACTGAAGCTTTCTTT.

The V call is TRBV4-1, the J call TRBJ1-4; no firm D call. Germline-derived CDR1 and CDR2 are MGHRA and YSYEKL. V dropped 4 bases and J dropped 4 bases, with 7 bases sitting between them. CDR3 length: 13 residues. CDR3 DNA sequence: TGCGCCAGCAGCCTAGGACTTAATGAAAAACTGTTTTTT. As protein: CASSLGLNEKLFF.